Here is one TCR beta chain with its context. The target antigen is unknown. This entry belongs to a study of cytomegalovirus exposure and HLA in healthy donors. The CDR3 is 16 residues long. The germline gives CDR1 MNHEY, CDR2 SVGAGI. The J segment lost 7 bases and the V segment lost 1 base, leaving 8 bases of the junction unmatched. Points from the study as a whole: Later, an analysis showed that TCR beta chains associated with HLA were more clonally expanded than others that were equally common.

A multiplex PCR was run with 60 Vbeta primers and 13 Jbeta primers. Clones were read by immunoSEQ multiplex PCR, and TCRdb kept only the in-frame ones, dropping some. The table records about 210,000 clones, under 85% of them present only once. The chain recombines TRBV6-5 with TRBJ2-1; 9 positions agree with TRBD2. Sequencing used PBMCs. This clonotype was sampled from a woman between 50 and 59 years old in good health and CMV-seropositive. DNA of the CDR3: TGTGCCAGCAGTTACTTAGCGGGGGCCCGTTTTAATGAGCAGTTCTTC. As protein: CASSYLAGARFNEQFF.